This T cell receptor beta chain was obtained from a study of cytomegalovirus exposure and HLA in healthy donors. This CDR3 contains 15 residues. Germline CDR1 reads LNHDA; CDR2 reads SQIVND (reference sequence). V gave up 4 bases and J gave up 4 bases; unmatched junction bases: 9. Primers: 60 Vbeta forward and 13 Jbeta reverse. The protocol was immunoSEQ multiplex PCR, while the TCRdb copy is restricted to in-frame clones and leaves out a portion. The sample has tens of thousands of clones, 67% seen once. This TCR derives from a young man in good health and CMV-seronegative. The sequenced sample consisted of PBMCs. V is TRBV19 and J is TRBJ1-2, with TRBD1 identical over 7 bases. CDR3 loop: CASSTSTGASYGYTF. The CDR3 DNA reads TGTGCCAGTAGTACTTCAACAGGGGCGTCCTATGGCTACACCTTC.